Presented here are 24 T cell receptor beta chains from one specimen sequenced in a study of blood T cell repertoires in COVID-19. The assay was immunoSEQ multiplex PCR, and TCRdb's table has in-frame clones only and misses some. The data contain about 300,000 clones, approximately 89% of them singletons. The sample consisted of peripheral blood. The receptors were gathered from a woman aged 30 to 39 who had recovered from COVID-19.

V and J are TRBV6-5 and TRBJ1-4; no reliable D call. CDR3 length equals 14 residues. Germline V gives CDR1 MNHEY, CDR2 SVGAGI. The germline V and J ends were trimmed by 11 bases and 0 bases, with 13 bases remaining between them. CDR3 sequence: CAVQSDSTNEKLFF. The CDR3 nucleotides read TGTGCCGTTCAGTCCGACTCAACTAATGAAAAACTGTTTTTT.

The rearrangement uses TRBV6-1 and TRBJ1-5; D is uncertain. The CDR3 consists of 16 residues. Deletions cut 2 bases from V and 0 bases from J, with 11 bases between. Germline V gene data show CDR1 as MNHNS and CDR2 as SASEGT. The CDR3 is CASSERGPYSNQPQHF. The CDR3 DNA reads TGTGCCAGCAGTGAACGAGGCCCATATAGCAATCAGCCCCAGCATTTT.

The J gene is TRBJ1-1, the V gene TRBV10-3; no clear D. The CDR3 runs to 13 residues. Germline lookup yields CDR1 ENHRY and CDR2 SYGVKD. The V gene lost 7 bases and the J gene lost 3 bases, with 12 bases spanning the gap. The CDR3 reads CAIKVREDTEAFF. CDR3 sequence (DNA): TGTGCCATCAAGGTAAGGGAGGACACTGAAGCTTTCTTT.

The table lists this clone with a count of one. This rearrangement joins TRBV5-4 to TRBJ1-2; 9 positions match TRBD1. The CDR3 is 15 amino acids. Looked up from germline, CDR1 is SGHNT and CDR2 is YYREEE (reference sequence). The trim removed 3 bases at V and 7 bases at J, leaving 10 bases unmatched. CDR3 in amino acids: CASSYPGQGIGGYTF. The CDR3 DNA follows: TGTGCCAGCAGCTATCCGGGACAGGGAATCGGTGGCTACACCTTC.

This clone was observed a few times. V and J are TRBV7-9 and TRBJ1-2; D is unclear. Germline V CDR1 and CDR2: SEHNR, FQNEAQ (reference sequence). V lost 0 bases to trimming and J lost 2 bases, with 4 bases between them. The CDR3 has 13 residues. The CDR3 spells CASSLAANYGYTF. CDR3 bases: TGTGCCAGCAGCTTAGCAGCCAACTATGGCTACACCTTC.

The J gene is TRBJ2-5, the V gene TRBV7-9; maybe TRBD2 (7 bases). The CDR3 spans 17 residues. The germline CDR1 and CDR2 sequences are SEHNR and FQNEAQ (reference sequence). V lost 1 base and J lost 4, with 19 bases in between. The CDR3 nucleotides are TGTGCCAGCAGCTTAGGCCTGACCGCGGGGGCTCTAGAGACCCAGTACTTC. The encoded protein is CASSLGLTAGALETQYF.

The chain has TRBV7-6 and TRBJ1-2; D remains ambiguous. Germline CDR1 and CDR2: SGHVS and FNYEAQ. V lost 1 base and J 0 bases, leaving 9 bases between the germline ends. This CDR3 is 15 amino acids long. The CDR3 spells CASSLGAEANYGYTF. For the CDR3, the DNA is TGTGCCAGCAGCTTAGGGGCAGAAGCTAACTATGGCTACACCTTC. Complete variable domain (other parts from reference TRBV7-6 and TRBJ1-2): GAGVSQSPRYKVTKRGQDVALRCDPISGHVSLYWYRQALGQGPEFLTYFNYEAQQDKSGLPNDRFSAERPEGSISTLTIQRTEQRDSAMYRCASSLGAEANYGYTFGSGTRLTVV.

The gene calls are TRBV27 and TRBJ2-2; TRBD2 aligns across 14 bases. Germline CDR1 and CDR2: MNHEY and SMNVEV (reference sequence). The trim removed 4 bases at V and 0 bases at J, leaving 7 bases unmatched. This CDR3 is 19 amino acids long. In DNA, the CDR3 is TGTGCCAGCAGTTCCCGACTAGCGGGGGGGCAGGCGAACACCGGGGAGCTGTTTTTT. It codes for CASSSRLAGGQANTGELFF.

The chain uses TRBV7-2 and TRBJ2-1; TRBD1 agrees at 7 bases. The V gene end was trimmed by 5 bases and the J gene end by 8 bases; junction bases not matched to a gene: 12. The CDR3 is 15 residues long. The germline gives CDR1 SGHTA, CDR2 FQGNSA. In DNA, the CDR3 is TGTGCCAGCAGCCAAGGGGGCGCAGGGGTTGATGAGCAGTTCTTC. Amino acid sequence: CASSQGGAGVDEQFF.

The chain links TRBV2 to TRBJ2-3; D gene unclear. CDR1 is SNHLY, CDR2 FYNNEI, per germline. The CDR3 is 13 amino acids. The ends were cut back, 7 bases at V and 2 bases at J, with 10 bases in the middle. CDR3 residues: CASMKPYTDTQYF. The CDR3 DNA reads TGTGCCAGCATGAAGCCTTACACAGATACGCAGTATTTT.

The rearrangement uses TRBV5-1 and TRBJ2-7, with D possibly TRBD1 on 5 matching bases. CDR3 length: 15 amino acids. Germline V CDR1 and CDR2: SGHRS, YFSETQ. Between the trimmed V and J ends, which lost 0 bases and 7 bases, there was a span of 17 bases. CDR3 DNA: TGCGCCAGCAGCTTGGAACGGACACCCCTGGGGGAGCAGTACTTC. This codes for CASSLERTPLGEQYF.

This clone was found a few times. The rearrangement links TRBV27 to TRBJ2-7; 8 bases line up with TRBD1. CDR1 is MNHEY and CDR2 is SMNVEV in the germline V gene (reference sequence). J was trimmed by 2 bases and V by 3 bases; bases with no gene match: 3. CDR3 length equals 14 residues. The CDR3 here is CASSFSTGAYEQYF. The CDR3 coding sequence is TGTGCCAGCAGTTTTTCGACAGGGGCCTACGAGCAGTACTTC.

This chain connects TRBV11-1 to TRBJ2-7; D not resolved. This CDR3 is built from 12 residues. V was pared by 4 bases and J by 6 bases, with 10 bases between. Per germline, CDR1 SGHAT and CDR2 FQDESV (reference sequence). CDR3 sequence: CASSSHPTEQYF. The CDR3 DNA is TGTGCCAGCAGCTCACACCCCACCGAGCAGTACTTC.

This clone was observed a handful of times. The rearrangement uses TRBV11-3 and TRBJ2-5, with a weak D call TRBD2 (6 bases). This CDR3 is built from 14 residues. Germline V gene data show CDR1 as SGHNT and CDR2 as YENEEA. The V end lost 1 base, the J end lost 0 bases, and 6 bases lay between the germline ends. CDR3 loop: CASSLGGNQETQYF. The CDR3 DNA reads as TGTGCCAGCAGCTTAGGCGGGAACCAAGAGACCCAGTACTTC.

The chain is built from TRBV28 and TRBJ1-5; D is perhaps TRBD1 (5 bases). The germline CDR1 and CDR2 sequences are MDHEN and SYDVKM. This CDR3 is built from 17 residues. V was cut by 9 bases and J by 4 bases, with 25 bases left in between. In nucleotides, the CDR3 is TGTGCCAGTCTCCCGGGTGGGGGGAGAGGTAGGAATCAGCCCCAGCATTTT. It specifies CASLPGGGRGRNQPQHF.

This chain links TRBV20-1 with TRBJ1-1; the D gene is possibly TRBD1 (5 bases). Germline V CDR1 and CDR2: DFQATT, SNEGSKA (reference sequence). With 3 bases removed from V and 11 bases from J, the gap between germline ends came to 13 bases. This CDR3 is 11 amino acids long. CDR3 sequence reads: CSARGQPKAFF. In nucleotides, the CDR3 is TGCAGTGCTAGGGGGCAGCCTAAGGCTTTCTTT.

This clone was seen only once. The rearrangement uses TRBV27 and TRBJ1-1; weak D call: TRBD1 (5 bases). The CDR3 totals 14 residues. Germline loops: CDR1 MNHEY, CDR2 SMNVEV (reference sequence). V lost 3 bases and J lost 6, with 14 bases in between. The chain's CDR3 is CASSFRQYGPEAFF. In DNA form, the CDR3 reads TGTGCCAGCAGTTTTAGACAGTATGGTCCTGAAGCTTTCTTT.

The genes are TRBV9 and TRBJ1-2; 7 bases line up with TRBD1. The CDR3 has 16 residues. Trimming at V came to 6 bases and at J to 5 bases, leaving 16 bases not matched to a gene. The germline V gene encodes CDR1 SGDLS and CDR2 YYNGEE. CDR3 coding DNA: TGTGCCAGCACTCGAATCGGGGGGGACAGCGGATATGGCTACACCTTC. It specifies CASTRIGGDSGYGYTF.

This sequence joins TRBV30 and TRBJ1-4; a weak D match, TRBD1 (6 bases). V was clipped by 7 bases and J by 0 bases, with 12 bases between them. This CDR3 has 14 residues. The germline gives CDR1 GTSNPN, CDR2 SVGIG (reference sequence). The CDR3 is CAFKTGPTNEKLFF. CDR3 DNA: TGTGCCTTTAAAACAGGGCCAACTAATGAAAAACTGTTTTTT.

This clone was detected only once. The rearrangement joins TRBV7-2 to TRBJ2-3, with a tentative D call TRBD2 (6 bases). The V and J ends lost 6 bases and 3 bases respectively, with 10 bases between them. The CDR3 extends over 13 amino acids. Germline V gene sequence: CDR1 SGHTA, CDR2 FQGNSA. The CDR3 loop is CASSQEGTDTQYF. The DNA of the CDR3 is TGTGCCAGCAGTCAGGAGGGGACAGATACGCAGTATTTT.

J is TRBJ2-4 and V is TRBV19, with D possibly TRBD1 on 5 matching bases. CDR1 LNHDA and CDR2 SQIVND come from the germline V gene (reference sequence). This CDR3 contains 16 residues. With 7 bases removed from V and 0 bases from J, the gap between germline ends came to 16 bases. The CDR3 DNA reads TGTGCCAGTAAAGAGCAGGGAAGGGGAGCCAAAAACATTCAGTACTTC. It yields the protein CASKEQGRGAKNIQYF.

The count of this clone is one. The genes are TRBV28 and TRBJ2-3, with 11 bases matching TRBD2. This CDR3 is built from 20 residues. CDR1 MDHEN and CDR2 SYDVKM come from the germline V gene. Unmatched junction bases numbered 16, after V lost 4 bases and J lost 1 base. CDR3 loop: CASSSPRGASGGLGTDTQYF. For the CDR3, the DNA is TGTGCCAGCAGTTCCCCCAGGGGGGCTAGCGGGGGGTTGGGCACAGATACGCAGTATTTT.

This chain joins TRBV2 and TRBJ1-3; D is unresolved. CDR3 size: 15 residues. V was clipped by 3 bases and J by 0 bases, with 9 bases between them. Looked up from germline, CDR1 is SNHLY and CDR2 is FYNNEI. The CDR3 region has the DNA TGTGCCAGCAGTGAGCGGGTCTCCTCTGGAAACACCATATATTTT. Translation gives CASSERVSSGNTIYF.

J is TRBJ1-1 and V is TRBV27; 9 bases line up with TRBD1. The CDR3 has 15 residues. Germline loops: CDR1 MNHEY, CDR2 SMNVEV (reference sequence). Trimming at V came to 5 bases and at J to 3 bases, leaving 7 bases not matched to a gene. This chain's CDR3 is CASSPGQGRHTEAFF. CDR3 DNA: TGTGCCAGCAGTCCCGGACAGGGGCGACACACTGAAGCTTTCTTT.